A selection of T cell receptor beta chains follows, all from one sample in a study of a mutant IDH1 vaccine in newly diagnosed glioma. Assay used: immunoSEQ multiplex PCR; TCRdb lists only in-frame clones, some missing. The table shows about 40,000 clones, with just over 90% occurring only once. Antigens of these TCRs are unknown. The sequences come from PBMCs, collected from a glioma patient whose treatment included an IDH1 peptide vaccine. The receptor set was obtained from a man between 50 and 59 years old with glioma. CDR3s include the opening cysteine and the closing phenylalanine or tryptophan. The order of the fields is V gene, clone size, J gene, D gene, CDR3 protein, CDR3 DNA. The D gene is left open where the match is weak. Clone size, where shown, is once, few, many, or a class for clones that have expanded.

TRBV2	-	TRBJ2-3	TRBD2	CASSEAVSGSGTDTQYF	TGTGCCAGCAGTGAAGCTGTGAGCGGGAGTGGCACAGATACGCAGTATTTT
TRBV6-5	-	TRBJ1-5	-	CASSYDEKGNQPQHF	TGTGCCAGCAGTTATGATGAAAAGGGCAATCAGCCCCAGCATTTT
TRBV4-3	-	TRBJ2-2	TRBD2	CASSQGVPGGPGELFF	TGCGCCAGCAGCCAAGGGGTCCCGGGGGGGCCCGGGGAGCTGTTTTTT
TRBV7-2	once	TRBJ1-1	-	CASSPAAEAFF	TGTGCCAGCAGCCCGGCGGCTGAAGCTTTCTTT
TRBV2	-	TRBJ1-1	-	CASKMNTEAFF	TGTGCCAGCAAGATGAACACTGAAGCTTTCTTT
TRBV10-3	-	TRBJ2-7	-	CAISYGRARGRF	TGTGCCATCAGTTACGGGAGAGCCCGGGGAAGGTTC
TRBV29-1	-	TRBJ1-3	-	CSVAGTPWDRSGNTIYF	TGCAGCGTTGCCGGAACTCCCTGGGACCGCTCTGGAAACACCATATATTTT
TRBV29-1	-	TRBJ1-1	-	CSVPTGNTEAFF	TGCAGCGTCCCGACAGGGAACACTGAAGCTTTCTTT
TRBV4-2	-	TRBJ1-1	TRBD1	CASSQGPRDRDLSKPEAFF	TGTGCCAGCAGCCAAGGACCTAGGGACAGGGATTTGTCGAAGCCCGAAGCTTTCTTT
TRBV27	-	TRBJ2-5	-	CASSPPPIGAQETQYF	TGTGCCAGCAGTCCACCTCCAATAGGGGCCCAAGAGACCCAGTACTTC
TRBV7-2	-	TRBJ1-2	-	CASSSFSVANYGYTF	TGTGCCAGCAGCTCCTTTTCCGTCGCTAACTATGGCTACACCTTC
TRBV9	-	TRBJ1-4	TRBD1	CASSLEDRAAGKLFF	TGTGCCAGCAGCTTGGAGGACAGGGCCGCGGGAAAACTGTTTTTT
TRBV11-2	-	TRBJ1-1	-	CASSLNAGPAFF	TGTGCCAGCAGCTTAAACGCGGGCCCGGCTTTCTTT
TRBV11-2	few	TRBJ2-7	-	CASNFGGREQYF	TGTGCCAGCAACTTTGGGGGTCGCGAGCAGTACTTC
TRBV7-6	-	TRBJ1-5	TRBD1	CDRRQGLQPQHF	TGTGACCGCCGACAGGGTTTACAGCCCCAGCATTTT
TRBV30	-	TRBJ2-1	TRBD1	CAWNTGALTNEQFF	TGTGCCTGGAACACAGGGGCCCTGACCAATGAGCAGTTCTTC
TRBV11-2	-	TRBJ1-1	-	CASSQKGPPYATEAFF	TGTGCCAGCAGCCAGAAGGGCCCACCTTATGCCACTGAAGCTTTCTTT
TRBV28	-	TRBJ2-5	-	CASSFGMGGILQETQYF	TGTGCCAGCAGTTTTGGAATGGGGGGTATACTCCAAGAGACCCAGTACTTC
TRBV10-1	-	TRBJ2-1	-	CASSAGQGGNEQFF	TGCGCCAGCAGTGCGGGGCAGGGTGGCAATGAGCAGTTCTTC
TRBV19	once	TRBJ2-1	TRBD2	CATTLAGVINEQFF	TGTGCCACCACACTAGCGGGAGTGATCAATGAGCAGTTCTTC
TRBV25-1	-	TRBJ2-2	TRBD1	CASTRQGQNTGELFF	TGTGCCAGCACCAGACAGGGCCAAAACACCGGGGAGCTGTTTTTT